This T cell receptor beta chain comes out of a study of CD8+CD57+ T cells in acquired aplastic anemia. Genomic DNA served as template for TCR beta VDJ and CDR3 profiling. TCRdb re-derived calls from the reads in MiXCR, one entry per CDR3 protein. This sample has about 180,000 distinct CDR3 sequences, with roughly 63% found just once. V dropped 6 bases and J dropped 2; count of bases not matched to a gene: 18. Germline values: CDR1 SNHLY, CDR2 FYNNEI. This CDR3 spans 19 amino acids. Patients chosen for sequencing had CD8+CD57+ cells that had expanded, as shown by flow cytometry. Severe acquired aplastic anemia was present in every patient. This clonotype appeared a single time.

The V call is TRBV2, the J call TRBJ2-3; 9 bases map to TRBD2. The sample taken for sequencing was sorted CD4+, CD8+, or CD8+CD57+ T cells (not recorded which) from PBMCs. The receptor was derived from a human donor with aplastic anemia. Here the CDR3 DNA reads TGTGCCAGCAGCCCGACCCCGGTTAGGCTAGCGGGGACCACAGATACGCAGTATTTT. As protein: CASSPTPVRLAGTTDTQYF.